These 16 T cell receptor beta chains were sequenced from one sample in a study of T cell responses to AZD1222 COVID-19 vaccine. Libraries were prepared by immunoSEQ multiplex PCR; TCRdb keeps only in-frame clonotypes and omits some of them. The sample records 150,000 or so clones, around 88% being singletons. Source: peripheral blood, taken on day 0 of AZD1222 vaccination. Every receptor here comes from an adult in good health.

J is TRBJ2-7 and V is TRBV6-2 or TRBV6-3; D possibly uses TRBD1 or TRBD2 (6 bases each). Trimming cost V 6 bases and J 7 bases, with 22 bases left between them. The CDR3 has 15 amino acids. Per germline, CDR1 MNHEY and CDR2 SVGEGT. In DNA form, the CDR3 reads TGTGCCAGCAGCCCCGTCGATTCGGGGGCCCGAGAGCAGTACTTC. This translates into CASSPVDSGAREQYF.

The DNA for the CDR3 is TGTGCCTGGAGTGTACGCAGGGGGCAGAGGAGCAATCAGCCCCAGCATTTT. Its protein is CAWSVRRGQRSNQPQHF. This chain connects TRBV30 to TRBJ1-5, with 8 bases aligning to TRBD1. Losses at the gene ends were 0 bases for V and 1 base for J; bases not matched to a gene: 8. This CDR3 comprises 17 residues. The V gene's germline CDR1 is GTSNPN and CDR2 SVGIG (reference sequence).

The chain is built from TRBV7-2 and TRBJ1-2; TRBD1 is a possible D gene (6 bases). The CDR3 is made up of 16 amino acids. In germline, CDR1 is SGHTA, CDR2 FQGNSA. Trimming pared 1 base from V and 8 bases from J, leaving 20 bases between. The CDR3 region has the DNA TGTGCCAGCAGCTTAGGGGGGGCAGCAACCAACACGGGCTACACCTTC. It translates to CASSLGGAATNTGYTF.

This clone has a handful of counts. No DNA is shown, since the ends of the CDR3 on it are uncertain; the CDR3 is the one TCRdb lists. This chain uses TRBV5-4 with TRBJ2-7. 13 amino acids form the CDR3, both terminal residues included. Germline values: CDR1 SGHNT, CDR2 YYREEE (reference sequence). The CDR3 loop reads CASSLWGVGAGYF.

The chain combines TRBV20-1 with TRBJ1-4; D is undetermined. Between the trimmed V and J ends, which lost 0 bases and 8 bases, there was a span of 4 bases. Germline lookup yields CDR1 DFQATT and CDR2 SNEGSKA (reference sequence). The CDR3 is 11 residues long. The DNA of the CDR3 is TGCAGTGCTAGAGATAGCGAAAAACTGTTTTTT. Encoded protein: CSARDSEKLFF.

This clone qualifies as medium-sized. The gene calls are TRBV7-9 and TRBJ2-7; D not resolved. Trimming stripped 8 bases from V and 5 bases from J, with 7 bases between. The CDR3 runs to 10 residues. CDR1 and CDR2 (germline): SEHNR, FQNEAQ (reference sequence). The CDR3 DNA reads as TGTGCCAGCGGGGATGACGAGCAGTACTTC. Protein sequence: CASGDDEQYF.

The DNA of the CDR3 is TGTGCCAGCAGTCGGGACCGTTCCTTCCCCCTCCACTTT. Translation gives CASSRDRSFPLHF. This sequence joins TRBV27 and TRBJ1-6; D is possibly TRBD1 (5 bases). This CDR3 has 13 residues. From germline, CDR1 is MNHEY and CDR2 SMNVEV (reference sequence). V was clipped by 5 bases and J by 13 bases, with 15 bases between them.

The rearrangement links TRBV6-5 to TRBJ1-1; weak D call: TRBD1 (5 bases). Germline assignment: CDR1 MNHEY and CDR2 SVGAGI. CDR3 length: 14 residues. Trimming shortened V by 0 bases and J by 4 bases, and 9 bases separated the two germline ends. For the CDR3, the DNA is TGTGCCAGCAGTTACTCGCGGGGCAGCACTGAAGCTTTCTTT. Protein: CASSYSRGSTEAFF.

The CDR3 here is CASSVEDSGGGKDTQYF. CDR3 coding DNA: TGTGCCAGCAGCGTAGAGGATAGCGGGGGCGGGAAAGATACGCAGTATTTT. This rearrangement joins TRBV9 to TRBJ2-3, with 9 bases identical to TRBD2. V lost 0 bases and J lost 5; bases outside the gene matches: 10. Germline V gives CDR1 SGDLS, CDR2 YYNGEE. This CDR3 comprises 17 residues.

This clone has just a few counts. This rearrangement joins TRBV3-1 (or the pseudogene TRBV3-2) to TRBJ2-7; a possible D gene is TRBD2 (6 bases). This CDR3 spans 15 amino acids. Trimming shortened V by 1 base and J by 2 bases, and 12 bases separated the two germline ends. Germline V gives CDR1 LGHDT, CDR2 YNNKEL (reference sequence). The CDR3 reads CASSQARGFTYEQYF. DNA for the CDR3: TGTGCCAGCAGCCAAGCGCGGGGCTTCACCTACGAGCAGTACTTC.

The DNA of the CDR3 is TGTGCCAGTAGATCCGCGGGGACTTCAAGCAACACTGAAGCTTTCTTT. It codes for CASRSAGTSSNTEAFF. This rearrangement joins TRBV19 to TRBJ1-1; weak D call: TRBD1 (5 bases). The CDR3 extends over 16 amino acids. Trimming pared 6 bases from V and 2 bases from J, leaving 19 bases between. From germline, CDR1 is LNHDA and CDR2 SQIVND (reference sequence). Based on the CDR3 plus reference TRBV19 and TRBJ1-1, the full variable domain is DGGITQSPKYLFRKEGQNVTLSCEQNLNHDAMYWYRQDPGQGLRLIYYSQIVNDFQKGDIAEGYSVSREKKESFPLTVTSAQKNPTAFYLCASRSAGTSSNTEAFFGQGTRLTVV.

The genes are TRBV5-1 and TRBJ1-2, with TRBD1 identical over 10 bases. CDR3 length: 14 residues. CDR1 and CDR2 from the germline V gene are SGHRS and YFSETQ. With 0 bases clipped from V and 8 bases from J, the junction kept 4 bases outside the gene matches. Here the CDR3 reads CASSLVGTGEGYTF. In DNA, the CDR3 is TGCGCCAGCAGCTTGGTAGGGACAGGGGAAGGCTACACCTTC.

The rearrangement links TRBV2 to TRBJ2-2; D might be TRBD2 (6 bases). The ends were cut back, 4 bases at V and 4 bases at J, with 13 bases in the middle. The germline gives CDR1 SNHLY, CDR2 FYNNEI. This CDR3 is built from 15 residues. In nucleotides, the CDR3 is TGTGCCAGCAGTGTCGATGGAGGGGCCACCGGGGAGCTGTTTTTT. It encodes CASSVDGGATGELFF. The variable domain in full, with the rest retrieved from reference TRBV2 and TRBJ2-2, is EPEVTQTPSHQVTQMGQEVILRCVPISNHLYFYWYRQILGQKVEFLVSFYNNEISEKSEIFDDQFSVERPDGSNFTLKIRSTKLEDSAMYFCASSVDGGATGELFFGEGSRLTVL.

J is TRBJ2-1 and V is TRBV5-4; a weak D match, TRBD1 (5 bases). The ends were cut back, 0 bases at V and 4 bases at J, with 8 bases in the middle. The CDR3 has 14 amino acids. Germline V gene sequence: CDR1 SGHNT, CDR2 YYREEE (reference sequence). The CDR3 spells CASSLAAGYNEQFF. Written as DNA, the CDR3 is TGTGCCAGCAGCTTGGCCGCAGGGTACAATGAGCAGTTCTTC.

The table lists this clone with a few counts. The V gene is TRBV6-4, the J gene TRBJ2-3, with 7 bases aligning to TRBD2. Germline CDR1 is MRHNA and CDR2 is SNTAGT. The CDR3 totals 15 residues. V lost 2 bases and J lost 0; bases outside the gene matches: 2. Here the CDR3 reads CASSDGRGSTDTQYF. The CDR3, as DNA: TGTGCCAGCAGTGACGGGCGGGGGAGCACAGATACGCAGTATTTT.

The rearrangement joins TRBV7-3 to TRBJ1-3, with no clear D. The length of the CDR3 is 15 residues. Per the germline V gene, CDR1 is SGHTA and CDR2 is FQGTGA. V lost 1 base to trimming and J lost 1 base, with 8 bases between them. The CDR3 spells CASSLNGASGNTIYF. The CDR3 nucleotides read TGTGCCAGCAGCTTAAACGGAGCTTCTGGAAACACCATATATTTT.